Following are 10 T cell receptor beta chains from one sample sequenced in a study of shared clonotypes between healthy human individuals. TCRdb's table, derived via immunoSEQ multiplex PCR, lists solely in-frame clones and lacks some. Of about 1.1 million clones listed, around 82% were seen once; the top ten hold roughly 0.62%. Sequenced: memory CD4+ T cells from PBMCs. Subset of the sample: CD45RA-negative fraction. The receptor set was obtained from a man between 18 and 29 years old in good health. Some clones in this sample may be carry-over from other donors' samples.

The chain is built from TRBV5-3 and TRBJ1-5; weak D call: TRBD1 (6 bases). TRBV5-3 is an open reading frame, and its role is uncertain. Trimming shortened V by 0 bases and J by 5 bases, and 12 bases separated the two germline ends. This CDR3 has 15 residues. This CDR3 is CARSLVWGAHQPQHF. For the CDR3, the DNA is TGTGCCAGAAGCTTGGTGTGGGGGGCGCATCAGCCCCAGCATTTT.

The V call is TRBV4-1, the J call TRBJ1-3; no clear D gene. V lost 1 base to trimming and J lost 8 bases, with 27 bases between them. The germline V gene has CDR1 MGHRA and CDR2 YSYEKL. The length of the CDR3 is 19 residues. The CDR3 DNA reads as TGCGCCAGCAGCCAAGCGGCACTGGGCCAGGCGAATACGGGTTACACCATATATTTT. Translated, it gives CASSQAALGQANTGYTIYF.

The rearrangement joins TRBV18 to TRBJ2-7, with D possibly being TRBD1 (6 bases). The CDR3 totals 12 residues. V shed 5 bases and J shed 3 bases, with 8 bases lying between them. Germline CDR1 KGHSH, CDR2 LQKENI. For the CDR3, the DNA is TGTGCCAGCTCAGTACAGGGCTACGAGCAGTACTTC. Its protein product is CASSVQGYEQYF. Combining the CDR3 with reference TRBV18 and TRBJ2-7 gives the whole variable domain NAGVMQNPRHLVRRRGQEARLRCSPMKGHSHVYWYRQLPEEGLKFMVYLQKENIIDESGMPKERFSAEFPKEGPSILRIQQVVRGDSAAYFCASSVQGYEQYFGPGTRLTVT.

The V and J genes are TRBV5-4 and TRBJ2-7, with D perhaps TRBD1 or TRBD2 (5 bases each). Germline lookup yields CDR1 SGHNT and CDR2 YYREEE (reference sequence). This CDR3 contains 14 residues. The V end lost 1 base, the J end lost 7 bases, and 15 bases lay between the germline ends. The CDR3 nucleotides are TGTGCCAGCAGCTTGCCTGAGGGGTCGGGAGAGCAGTACTTC. Its translation: CASSLPEGSGEQYF.

The V and J genes are TRBV5-1 and TRBJ1-1; TRBD1 is a possible D gene (6 bases). The CDR3 runs to 15 residues. CDR1 SGHRS and CDR2 YFSETQ come from the germline V gene. V shed 1 base and J shed 6 bases, with 16 bases lying between them. The chain's CDR3 is CASSLQGLTTPEAFF. The CDR3 nucleotides read TGCGCCAGCAGCTTGCAGGGGTTAACTACCCCTGAAGCTTTCTTT.

The V call is TRBV28, the J call TRBJ1-2; D not certain. Deletions cut 6 bases from V and 7 bases from J, with 24 bases between. Germline V CDR1 and CDR2: MDHEN, SYDVKM. This CDR3 contains 16 residues. The CDR3 region is CASSSPGFGVPSGYTF. Here the CDR3 DNA reads TGTGCCAGCAGCTCTCCCGGGTTTGGTGTCCCCAGTGGCTACACCTTC.

The chain joins TRBV28 to TRBJ1-3; D perhaps matches TRBD1 (6 bases). Trimming removed 10 bases at V and 3 bases at J, with 19 bases between. Germline CDR1 reads MDHEN; CDR2 reads SYDVKM. The CDR3 spans 15 residues. For the CDR3, the DNA is TGTGCCACATTACAGGGAGGCGGAGGTGGAAACACCATATATTTT. It is translated as CATLQGGGGGNTIYF.

V gene TRBV28 combines with J gene TRBJ1-2; D ambiguous. Trimming pared 6 bases from V and 3 bases from J, leaving 14 bases between. CDR1 is MDHEN and CDR2 is SYDVKM in the germline V gene. CDR3 length equals 14 residues. In DNA, the CDR3 is TGTGCCAGCAGCCACCTAGCCAGTGACTATGGCTACACCTTC. Amino acids: CASSHLASDYGYTF.

This chain uses TRBV5-1 with TRBJ2-7, with 9 bases matching TRBD2. Trimming at V came to 4 bases and at J to 3 bases, leaving 5 bases not matched to a gene. CDR3 length: 14 amino acids. Germline values: CDR1 SGHRS, CDR2 YFSETQ. DNA of the CDR3: TGCGCCAGCAGCCTTGGCGGGAGGGACTACGAGCAGTACTTC. Protein product: CASSLGGRDYEQYF.

The V call is TRBV2, the J call TRBJ1-3; maybe TRBD1 (6 bases). This CDR3 comprises 15 residues. Per germline, CDR1 SNHLY and CDR2 FYNNEI. Trimming took 6 bases from V and 2 from J, leaving 14 bases between them. The CDR3 region is CASRARDIPGNTIYF. Written as DNA, the CDR3 is TGTGCCAGCAGGGCCCGGGACATCCCTGGAAACACCATATATTTT. The full variable domain, in which reference TRBV2 and TRBJ1-3 provide the parts outside the CDR3, is EPEVTQTPSHQVTQMGQEVILRCVPISNHLYFYWYRQILGQKVEFLVSFYNNEISEKSEIFDDQFSVERPDGSNFTLKIRSTKLEDSAMYFCASRARDIPGNTIYFGEGSWLTVV.